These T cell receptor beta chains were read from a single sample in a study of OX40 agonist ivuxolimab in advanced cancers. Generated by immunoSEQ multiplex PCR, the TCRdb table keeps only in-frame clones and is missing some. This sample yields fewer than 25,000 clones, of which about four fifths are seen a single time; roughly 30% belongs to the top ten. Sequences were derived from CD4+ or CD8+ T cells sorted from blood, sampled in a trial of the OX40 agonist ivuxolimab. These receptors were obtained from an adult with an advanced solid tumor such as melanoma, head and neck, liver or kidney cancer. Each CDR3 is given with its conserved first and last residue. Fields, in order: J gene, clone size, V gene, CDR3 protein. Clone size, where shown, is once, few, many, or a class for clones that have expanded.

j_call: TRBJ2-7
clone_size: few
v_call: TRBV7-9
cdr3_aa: CASSSNYEQYF

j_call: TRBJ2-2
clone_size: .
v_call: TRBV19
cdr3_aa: CASYRSVNGELFF

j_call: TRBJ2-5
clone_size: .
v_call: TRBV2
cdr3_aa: CASRFVQQETQYF

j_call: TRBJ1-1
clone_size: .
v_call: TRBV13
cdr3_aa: CASSLGNSPGEAFF

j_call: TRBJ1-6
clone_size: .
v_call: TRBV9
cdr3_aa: CASSPGQGRRGDSPLHF

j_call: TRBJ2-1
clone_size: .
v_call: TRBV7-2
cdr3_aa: CASSLLSGYNEQFF

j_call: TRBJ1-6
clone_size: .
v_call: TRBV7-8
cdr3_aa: CASSLGASSVNSPLHF

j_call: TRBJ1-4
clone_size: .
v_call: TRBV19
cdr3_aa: CASSIWDRAGEKLFF

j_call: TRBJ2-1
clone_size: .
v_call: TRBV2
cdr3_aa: CASSEGTEINEQFF

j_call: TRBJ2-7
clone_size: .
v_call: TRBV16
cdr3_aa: CASSRNFYEQYF

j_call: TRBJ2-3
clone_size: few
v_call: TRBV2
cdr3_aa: CASSSISTDTQYF

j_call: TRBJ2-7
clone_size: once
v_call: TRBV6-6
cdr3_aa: CASSLDRVEQYF

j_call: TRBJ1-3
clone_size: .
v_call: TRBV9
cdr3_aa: CASSVKGAMAGNTIYF

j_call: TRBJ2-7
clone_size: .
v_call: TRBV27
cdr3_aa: CASSLGGSYEQYF

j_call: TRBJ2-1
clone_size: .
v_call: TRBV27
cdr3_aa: CASSHGYSYNEQFF

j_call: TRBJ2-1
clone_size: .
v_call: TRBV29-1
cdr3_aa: CSVVGAGHWEQFF

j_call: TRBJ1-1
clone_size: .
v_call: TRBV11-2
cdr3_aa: CASSLAGGTEAFF

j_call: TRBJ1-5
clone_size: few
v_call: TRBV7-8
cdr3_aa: CASSFEDGSNQPQHF

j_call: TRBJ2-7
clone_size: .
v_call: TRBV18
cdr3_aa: CASSPDGRYSYEQYF

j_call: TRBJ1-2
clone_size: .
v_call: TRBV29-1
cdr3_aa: CSVPKGDGYTF

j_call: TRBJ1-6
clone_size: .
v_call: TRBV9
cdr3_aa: CASSLTDRSSYNSPLHF

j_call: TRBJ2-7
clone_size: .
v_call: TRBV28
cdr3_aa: CASSFGQATNEQYF

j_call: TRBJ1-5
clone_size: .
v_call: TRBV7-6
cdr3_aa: CASSLQGMSNQPQHF

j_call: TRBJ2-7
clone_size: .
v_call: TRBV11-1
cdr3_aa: CASSLDDRPSEQYF

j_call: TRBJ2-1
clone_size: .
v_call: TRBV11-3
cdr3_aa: CASMGGASHEQFF

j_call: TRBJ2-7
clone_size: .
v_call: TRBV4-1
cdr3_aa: CATREGGEQYF

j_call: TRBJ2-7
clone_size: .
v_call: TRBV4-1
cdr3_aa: CASSLGTGEGYEQYF

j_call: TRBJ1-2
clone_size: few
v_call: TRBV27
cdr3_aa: CASSPRTGGALGYTF

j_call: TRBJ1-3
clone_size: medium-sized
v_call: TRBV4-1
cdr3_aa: CASSLDSYSGNTIYF

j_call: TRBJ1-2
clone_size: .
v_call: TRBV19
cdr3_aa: CASSGRQGGYGYTF

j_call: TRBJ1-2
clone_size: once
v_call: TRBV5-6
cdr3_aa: CASGSGGGTTNYGYTF

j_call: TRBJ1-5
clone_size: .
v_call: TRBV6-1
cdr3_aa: CASTPKNQPQHF

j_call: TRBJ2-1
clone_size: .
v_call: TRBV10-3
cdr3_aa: CAINRTPEGYNEQFF

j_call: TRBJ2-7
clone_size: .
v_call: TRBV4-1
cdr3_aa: CASSQTLGTVTYEQYF

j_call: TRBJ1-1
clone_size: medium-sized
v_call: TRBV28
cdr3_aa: CASSLFGQGNSNTEAFF

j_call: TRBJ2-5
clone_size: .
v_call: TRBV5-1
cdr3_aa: CASSLKPGEGETQYF

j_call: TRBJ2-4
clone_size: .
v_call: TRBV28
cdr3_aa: CASSLTGSVKNIQYF

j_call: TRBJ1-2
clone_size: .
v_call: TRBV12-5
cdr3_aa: CASGLLRGANYGYTF

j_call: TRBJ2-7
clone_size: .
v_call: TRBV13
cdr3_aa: CASSPAISSSYEQYF

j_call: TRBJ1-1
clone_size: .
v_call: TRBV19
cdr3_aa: CASSRPRVQMDTEAFF

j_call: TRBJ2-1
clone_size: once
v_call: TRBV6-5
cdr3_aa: CASSGGSGSNEQFF

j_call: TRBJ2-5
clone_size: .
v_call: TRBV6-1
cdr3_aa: CASSDWGLAGEETQYF

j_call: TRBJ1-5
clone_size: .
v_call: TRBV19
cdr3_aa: CASTEGNQPQHF

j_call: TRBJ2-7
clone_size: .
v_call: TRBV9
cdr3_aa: CASSAGTALEQYF

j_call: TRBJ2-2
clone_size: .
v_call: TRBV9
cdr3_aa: CASSPSSGGTGELFF

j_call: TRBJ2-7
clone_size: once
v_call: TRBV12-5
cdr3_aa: CASGLVSYPGGSYEQYF

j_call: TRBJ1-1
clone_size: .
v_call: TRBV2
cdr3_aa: CASSGPALQGSTEAFF

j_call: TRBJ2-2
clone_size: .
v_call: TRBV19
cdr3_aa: CASRKSLGEEELFF

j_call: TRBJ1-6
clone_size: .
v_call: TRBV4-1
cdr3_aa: CASSPVLGVGNSPLHF

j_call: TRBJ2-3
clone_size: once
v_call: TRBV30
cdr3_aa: CAWSLVGNTDTQYF

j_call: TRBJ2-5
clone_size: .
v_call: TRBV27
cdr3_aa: CASAGTLWQETQYF

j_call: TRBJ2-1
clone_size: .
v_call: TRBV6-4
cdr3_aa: CASSDGGEHNEQFF

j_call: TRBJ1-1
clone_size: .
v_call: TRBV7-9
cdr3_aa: CASSLHSSMNTEAFF

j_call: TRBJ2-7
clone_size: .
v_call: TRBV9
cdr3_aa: CASSVEDSSYEQYF

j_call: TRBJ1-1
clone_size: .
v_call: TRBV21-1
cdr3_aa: CASISWGEAFF